The 14 T cell receptor beta chains reported below all come from one sample, sequenced in a study of beta chain features in type 1 diabetes. The study reverse transcribed the entire isolated RNA, so it sequenced expressed TCRB transcripts. Clones were read by immunoSEQ multiplex PCR, and TCRdb kept only the in-frame ones, dropping some. Found here are 10,000 to 15,000 clones, 35% to 55% of them singletons; the top ten hold around 0.89%. Sequencing was done on a sample of stem cell memory CD4+ T cells from blood. The receptors stem from a man between 18 and 35 years old in good health.

The chain uses TRBV20-1 and TRBJ2-6; D is uncertain. CDR3 length: 10 amino acids. The V gene lost 6 bases and the J gene lost 5 bases, with 2 bases spanning the gap. The germline V gene has CDR1 DFQATT and CDR2 SNEGSKA (reference sequence). For the CDR3, the DNA is TGCAGTGCCTGGGCCAACGTCCTGACTTTC. It is translated as CSAWANVLTF.

The rearrangement links TRBV5-1 to TRBJ1-4; D perhaps matches TRBD1 (6 bases). V was pared by 0 bases and J by 8 bases, with 17 bases between. Germline V gene sequence: CDR1 SGHRS, CDR2 YFSETQ. The CDR3 length is 16 residues. The CDR3: CASSLGPTGEGEKLFF. DNA for the CDR3: TGCGCCAGCAGCTTGGGACCGACAGGCGAGGGGGAAAAACTGTTTTTT.

V usage is TRBV5-1 and J usage is TRBJ2-1; D is uncertain. The length of the CDR3 is 15 residues. The germline V and J ends were trimmed by 2 bases and 6 bases, with 15 bases remaining between them. Germline lookup yields CDR1 SGHRS and CDR2 YFSETQ. The chain's CDR3 is CASSFILSVPNEQFF. The CDR3 coding sequence is TGCGCCAGCAGCTTCATCCTTAGTGTCCCCAATGAGCAGTTCTTC.

This clone came up a few times. The J gene is TRBJ2-1, the V gene TRBV18, with a tentative D call TRBD1 (5 bases). The germline V gene encodes CDR1 KGHSH and CDR2 LQKENI. The CDR3 has 16 residues. With 1 base removed from V and 0 bases from J, the gap between germline ends came to 10 bases. DNA for the CDR3: TGTGCCAGCTCACCACGTCAGGGCCGCTCCTACAATGAGCAGTTCTTC. It is translated as CASSPRQGRSYNEQFF.

The chain couples TRBV7-9 to TRBJ1-6, with D perhaps matching TRBD1 (5 bases). This CDR3 is 18 amino acids long. The germline V gene encodes CDR1 SEHNR and CDR2 FQNEAQ (reference sequence). Between the trimmed V and J ends, which lost 4 bases and 0 bases, there was a span of 16 bases. This CDR3 is CASSSWGRASSYNSPLHF. DNA for the CDR3: TGTGCCAGCAGCTCCTGGGGCAGGGCCAGCTCCTATAATTCACCCCTCCACTTT.

By share, this clone counts as medium-sized. This chain connects TRBV7-2 to TRBJ2-7; 8 bases are a match to TRBD2. V was pared by 5 bases and J by 3 bases, with 3 bases of the junction left unmatched. This CDR3 contains 13 residues. In germline, CDR1 is SGHTA, CDR2 FQGNSA. The CDR3 here is CASSPGLGYEQYF. The DNA for the CDR3 is TGTGCCAGCAGCCCGGGACTAGGCTACGAGCAGTACTTC.

The chain is built from TRBV6-5 and TRBJ2-2; the D gene is possibly TRBD1 (6 bases). The V gene's germline CDR1 is MNHEY and CDR2 SVGAGI. This CDR3 is built from 15 residues. V gave up 6 bases and J gave up 4 bases, with 15 bases separating them. CDR3 DNA sequence: TGTGCCAGCAGGCCACCAGGGGATCCCACCGGGGAGCTGTTTTTT. Amino acids: CASRPPGDPTGELFF.

To note about this clone: A junction end diverges from the germline sequence, so it may reflect a read error. This chain joins TRBV29-1 and TRBJ1-1, with TRBD1 matching 9 bases. Germline V CDR1 and CDR2: SQVTM, ANQGSEA. The CDR3 is 13 amino acids. This chain's CDR3 is CSAEMTGGTEAFF. CDR3 bases: TGCAGCGCTGAAATGACAGGGGGGACTGAAGCTTTCTTT. Using reference TRBV29-1 and TRBJ1-1 for the parts outside the CDR3, the full variable domain is SAVISQKPSRDICQRGTSLTIQCQVDSQVTMMFWYRQQPGQSLTLIATANQGSEATYESGFVIDKFPISRPNLTFSTLTVSNMSPEDSSIYLCSAEMTGGTEAFFGQGTRLTVV.

The sample holds a few counts of this clone. This chain joins TRBV5-1 and TRBJ2-1; the D gene is possibly TRBD1 (5 bases). The CDR3 runs to 12 residues. Germline lookup yields CDR1 SGHRS and CDR2 YFSETQ. Trimming removed 4 bases at V and 6 bases at J, with 8 bases between. This CDR3 reads CASSIDSNEQFF. The CDR3, as DNA: TGCGCCAGCAGCATAGACAGCAATGAGCAGTTCTTC.

The chain uses TRBV6-1 and TRBJ1-6; tentatively, D is TRBD1 (5 bases). CDR3 length equals 18 residues. Germline assignment: CDR1 MNHNS and CDR2 SASEGT. Trimming shortened V by 4 bases and J by 5 bases, and 21 bases separated the two germline ends. The CDR3 DNA follows: TGTGCCAGCAGTGTCGAGCGCTCCTGGACAAGTCATAATTCACCCCTCCACTTT. Its protein is CASSVERSWTSHNSPLHF.

The rearrangement links TRBV29-1 to TRBJ1-1, with D possibly matching TRBD1 (6 bases). Trimming removed 2 bases at V and 0 bases at J, with 22 bases between. Germline V lookup: CDR1 SQVTM, CDR2 ANQGSEA. This CDR3 contains 18 residues. In DNA, the CDR3 is TGCAGCGTTGAACATCCTCGACAGGATATTAGTATGAACACTGAAGCTTTCTTT. It codes for CSVEHPRQDISMNTEAFF. The whole variable domain, remainder taken from reference TRBV29-1 and TRBJ1-1, is SAVISQKPSRDICQRGTSLTIQCQVDSQVTMMFWYRQQPGQSLTLIATANQGSEATYESGFVIDKFPISRPNLTFSTLTVSNMSPEDSSIYLCSVEHPRQDISMNTEAFFGQGTRLTVV.

This clone was counted between two and nine times. The chain is built from TRBV5-1 and TRBJ1-2; the D gene is possibly TRBD1 (5 bases). V shed 4 bases and J shed 7 bases, with 17 bases lying between them. This CDR3 contains 14 residues. Per germline, CDR1 SGHRS and CDR2 YFSETQ. Here the CDR3 reads CASSRTTEIGGYTF. CDR3 nucleotide sequence: TGCGCCAGCAGCCGAACGACAGAGATAGGTGGCTACACCTTC.

The chain carries TRBV7-8 and TRBJ2-1, with 7 bases fitting TRBD2. Germline loops: CDR1 SGHVS, CDR2 FQNEAQ. Germline trimming cut 4 bases from V and 7 bases from J; bases unmatched to any gene: 4. The CDR3 extends over 13 amino acids. The DNA for the CDR3 is TGTGCCAGCAGCTGGGGGGGGGAAAATGAGCAGTTCTTC. Residues: CASSWGGENEQFF.

This clone appeared a few times. V is TRBV30 and J is TRBJ1-2; D may be TRBD1 (5 bases). In germline, CDR1 is GTSNPN, CDR2 SVGIG (reference sequence). V was shortened by 5 bases and J by 4 bases, with 14 bases between the two germline ends. The CDR3 contains 13 residues. CDR3 region: CAWEGAEVYGYTF. The CDR3 bases are TGTGCCTGGGAAGGGGCCGAAGTCTATGGCTACACCTTC.